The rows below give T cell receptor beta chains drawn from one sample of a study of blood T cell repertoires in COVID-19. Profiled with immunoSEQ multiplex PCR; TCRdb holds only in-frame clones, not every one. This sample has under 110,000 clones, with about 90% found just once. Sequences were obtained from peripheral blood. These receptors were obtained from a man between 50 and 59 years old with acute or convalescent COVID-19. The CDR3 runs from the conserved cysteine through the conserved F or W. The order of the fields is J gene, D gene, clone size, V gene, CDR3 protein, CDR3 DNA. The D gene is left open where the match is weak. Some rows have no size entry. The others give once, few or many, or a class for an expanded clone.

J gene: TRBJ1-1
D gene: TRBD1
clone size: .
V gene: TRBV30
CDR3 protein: CAWSPKPGQGANTEAFF
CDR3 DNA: TGTGCCTGGAGTCCGAAACCGGGACAGGGGGCGAACACTGAAGCTTTCTTT

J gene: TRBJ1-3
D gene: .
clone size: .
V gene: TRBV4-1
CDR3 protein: CASSQDPQGGGNTIYF
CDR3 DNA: TGCGCCAGCAGCCAAGATCCGCAGGGTGGGGGAAACACCATATATTTT

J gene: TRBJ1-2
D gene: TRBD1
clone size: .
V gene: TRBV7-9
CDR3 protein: CASSLGQAANYGYTF
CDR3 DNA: TGTGCCAGCAGCCTCGGACAGGCTGCTAACTATGGCTACACCTTC

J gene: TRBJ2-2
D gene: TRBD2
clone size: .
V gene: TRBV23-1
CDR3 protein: CASSQSGTKLGPMPHRELFF
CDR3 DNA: TGCGCCAGCAGTCAATCGGGGACTAAGTTGGGACCGATGCCACACAGGGAGCTGTTTTTT

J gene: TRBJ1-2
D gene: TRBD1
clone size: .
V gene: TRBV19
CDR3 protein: CATKLRGLNGYTF
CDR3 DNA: TGTGCAACCAAATTGAGGGGGCTTAATGGCTACACCTTC

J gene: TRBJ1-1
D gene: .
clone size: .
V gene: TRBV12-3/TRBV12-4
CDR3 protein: CASSFPRDSAFF
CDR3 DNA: TGTGCCAGCAGTTTCCCCCGGGACTCAGCTTTCTTT

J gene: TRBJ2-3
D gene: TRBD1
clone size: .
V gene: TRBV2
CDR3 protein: CASRSTGASTDTQYF
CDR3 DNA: TGTGCCAGCAGATCGACAGGGGCTAGCACAGATACGCAGTATTTT

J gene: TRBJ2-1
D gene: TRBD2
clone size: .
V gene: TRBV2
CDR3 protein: CASSDSGGSYNEQFF
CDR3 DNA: TGTGCCAGCAGTGATTCCGGGGGGAGCTACAATGAGCAGTTCTTC

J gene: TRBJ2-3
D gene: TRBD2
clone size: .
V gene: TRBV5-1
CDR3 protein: CASSSSSGGDTQYF
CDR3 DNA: TGCGCCAGCAGCTCCTCTAGCGGGGGAGATACGCAGTATTTT

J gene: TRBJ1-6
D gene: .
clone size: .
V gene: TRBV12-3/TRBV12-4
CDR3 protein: CASTTFENSPLHF
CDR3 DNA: TGTGCCAGCACCACTTTCGAGAATTCACCCCTCCACTTT

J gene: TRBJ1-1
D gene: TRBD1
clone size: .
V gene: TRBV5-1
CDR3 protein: CASSVGQGKPNTEAFF
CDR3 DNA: TGCGCCAGCAGCGTCGGACAGGGGAAACCGAACACTGAAGCTTTCTTT

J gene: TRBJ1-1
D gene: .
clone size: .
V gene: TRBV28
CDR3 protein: CASSLEGALLVNTEAFF
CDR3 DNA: TGTGCCAGCAGTTTAGAGGGAGCTTTACTTGTGAACACTGAAGCTTTCTTT

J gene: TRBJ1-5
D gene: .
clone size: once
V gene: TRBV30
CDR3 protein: CAWSRETGQPQHF
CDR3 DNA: TGTGCCTGGAGTCGGGAGACGGGTCAGCCCCAGCATTTT

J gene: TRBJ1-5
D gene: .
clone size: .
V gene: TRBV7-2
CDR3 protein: CASSLQGRQPQHF
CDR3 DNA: TGTGCCAGCAGCCTACAAGGCAGGCAGCCCCAGCATTTT

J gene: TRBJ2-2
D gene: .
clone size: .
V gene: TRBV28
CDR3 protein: CASSSHWTGELFF
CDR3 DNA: TGTGCCAGCAGTTCCCACTGGACCGGGGAGCTGTTTTTT

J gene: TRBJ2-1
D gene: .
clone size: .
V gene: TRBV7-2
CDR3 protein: CASSLTGFYNEQFF
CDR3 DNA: TGTGCCAGCAGCTTGACGGGGTTCTACAATGAGCAGTTCTTC

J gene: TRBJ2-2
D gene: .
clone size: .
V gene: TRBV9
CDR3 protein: CASNELLSNTGELFF
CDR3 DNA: TGTGCCAGCAACGAGTTACTGTCGAACACCGGGGAGCTGTTTTTT

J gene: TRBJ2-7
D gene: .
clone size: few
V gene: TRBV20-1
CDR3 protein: CSAASLVEQYF
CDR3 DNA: TGCAGTGCTGCGAGCCTTGTGGAGCAGTACTTC

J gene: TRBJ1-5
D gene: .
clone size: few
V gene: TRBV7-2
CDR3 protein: CASSSSGTQKQPQHF
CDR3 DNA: TGTGCCAGCAGCTCTTCCGGGACACAAAAGCAGCCCCAGCATTTT

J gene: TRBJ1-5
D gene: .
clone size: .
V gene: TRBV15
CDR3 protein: CATSRDRIGGGQPQHF
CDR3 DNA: TGTGCCACCAGCAGAGATCGTATAGGGGGGGGTCAGCCCCAGCATTTT

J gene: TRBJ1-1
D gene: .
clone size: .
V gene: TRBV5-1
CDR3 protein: CASSLAGGKETEAFF
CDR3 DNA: TGCGCCAGCAGCTTGGCTGGGGGGAAAGAGACTGAAGCTTTCTTT

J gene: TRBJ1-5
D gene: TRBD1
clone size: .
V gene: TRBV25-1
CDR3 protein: CAGRDRGSNQPQHF
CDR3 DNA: TGTGCCGGCCGAGACAGGGGAAGCAATCAGCCCCAGCATTTT

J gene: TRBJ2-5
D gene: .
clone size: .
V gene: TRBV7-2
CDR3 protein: CASSARETQYF
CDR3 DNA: TGTGCCAGCAGCGCTCGGGAGACCCAGTACTTC

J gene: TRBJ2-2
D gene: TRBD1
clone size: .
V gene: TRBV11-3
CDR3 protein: CASSSTGVETGELFF
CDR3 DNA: TGTGCCAGCAGCTCGACAGGGGTCGAGACCGGGGAGCTGTTTTTT

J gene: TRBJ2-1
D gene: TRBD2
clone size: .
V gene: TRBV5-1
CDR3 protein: CASSLASGGGDEQFF
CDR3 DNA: TGCGCCAGCAGCTTGGCTAGCGGGGGAGGCGATGAGCAGTTCTTC

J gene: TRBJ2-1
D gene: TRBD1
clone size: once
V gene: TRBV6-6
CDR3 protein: CASSYSKGAGEQFF
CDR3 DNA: TGTGCCAGCAGTTACTCGAAGGGGGCGGGTGAGCAGTTCTTC

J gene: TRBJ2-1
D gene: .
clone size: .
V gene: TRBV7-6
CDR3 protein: CASSPSDIFEQFF
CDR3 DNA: TGTGCCAGCAGCCCATCGGACATATTTGAGCAGTTCTTC

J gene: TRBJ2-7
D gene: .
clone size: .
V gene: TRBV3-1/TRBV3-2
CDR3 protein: CASSRLTGFSSYEQYF
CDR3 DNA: TGTGCCAGCAGCCGCCTGACAGGCTTTAGCTCCTACGAGCAGTACTTC

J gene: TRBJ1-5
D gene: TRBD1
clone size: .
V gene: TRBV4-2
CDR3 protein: CASSQGQGAIYSNQPQHF
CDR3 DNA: TGTGCCAGCAGCCAAGGACAGGGGGCTATTTATAGCAATCAGCCCCAGCATTTT